This T cell receptor beta chain derives from a study of T cell changes during pregnancy in multiple sclerosis. CDR1 is MRHNA and CDR2 is SNTAGT in the germline V gene. The CDR3 contains 14 residues. V was pared by 6 bases and J by 5 bases, with 4 bases of the junction left unmatched. This table comes from immunoSEQ multiplex PCR, and its TCRdb copy is limited to in-frame clones, with some not included. Of 85,000 to 100,000 clones listed, over 80% are singletons. The chain has TRBV6-4 and TRBJ2-2; 9 positions agree with TRBD2. The clonotype was recovered from a female donor with multiple sclerosis, enrolled in a pregnancy study. Sequenced here: peripheral blood, sampled in the first trimester of pregnancy. The DNA for the CDR3 is TGTGCCAGCAGGATAGCGGGAGAGACCGGGGAGCTGTTTTTT. As protein: CASRIAGETGELFF.